The T cell receptor (beta chain) under discussion was sequenced for a study of cytomegalovirus exposure and HLA in healthy donors (dated by TCRdb to the late 2010s). Notes on the research overall: An earlier analysis of 587 of the donors reported 276 Gb of sequence data and 100 million to 120 million unique TCR beta sequences obtained from around 180 million T cells. Around 300 gigabases of sequencing data and 70 million to 100 million unique TCR sequences were included in an early release covering roughly 600 HLA-typed donors. Of the roughly 430 genotyped donors, approximately 83% fell in the genetic ancestry cluster associated with self-reported Caucasian donors. The aim of the study was to test whether cataloging public T cell receptors could identify signatures of past pathogen exposure. The study used immunosequencing to profile the T cell repertoires of approximately 630 subjects and linked those repertoires to cytomegalovirus serostatus. Along with the approximately 700-subject first cohort, a separate validation cohort of roughly 110 different subjects was used. To predict cytomegalovirus infection status, the study combined high-throughput TCR immunosequencing, statistical association of individual TCRs with disease status, and machine learning. To study patterns of TCR occurrence, a later analysis re-analyzed previously published TCR beta repertoires from 666 donors and added high-resolution HLA genotyping. Rather than using new phenotypic data, the later analysis identified candidate immune exposures from TCR beta sequences and from how often those sequences occurred across donors. To decide whether each TCR beta V gene segment behaved as functional or pseudogenic, an earlier analysis of some 540 of the donors relied on high-throughput TCR beta sequencing. Donor age, sex, ethnicity and CMV serostatus were collected together with the repertoire data. In a later genetic analysis, genome-wide SNP genotypes for about three fifths of the 666 donors were used, and that subset was treated as a discovery cohort. All discovery cohort repertoires had been generated on a single sequencing platform. Class I and class II HLA loci were covered by the typing at four-digit resolution. Typing coverage varied by locus: about 620-630 donors for A, B, C, DRB1 and DQB1; more than 500 for DQA1; more than 600 for DPA1; around 450 for DPB1. Because of strong linkage in the cohort, roughly five DR-DQ haplotypes were treated as single units for association and clustering. On average, roughly 240,000 unique TCR beta nucleotide sequences were sequenced per donor among a few hundred genotyped donors of the cohort, with approximately 18% of those sequences being non-productive. The full study reports these points: When HLA alleles, especially DR and DQ, strongly co-occurred, attributing TCR associations to individual alleles was difficult. The sequencing pipeline was judged likely to have produced a cluster of highly shared sequence variants as a technical artifact. A few of the identified cytomegalovirus-associated TCR beta chains were confirmed in vitro to be specific for cytomegalovirus antigens. A later analysis found that HLA-associated TCR beta chains were more clonally expanded and had lower generation probabilities than equally common non-associated chains. HLA typing was unavailable for some donors at each locus, so association tests used only the typed subset. A later analysis associated about 17,000 TCR beta sequences with specific HLA alleles at a false discovery rate of 0.05. A later analysis found that TCR association rates varied across HLA loci, with DRB1 alleles showing the most associated TCRs and HLA-C alleles the fewest. Roughly uniform sequencing depth across donors was assumed in presence/absence analyses, although this assumption may not hold. While some public TCRs were present in many individuals, most TCR sequences turned up only very rarely across donors. A later genetic analysis associated a missense DCLRE1C variant with V-gene and J-gene trimming of TCR beta chains, and an independent cohort replicated the association. Only TCR beta chains were sequenced in this cohort, and the absence of alpha or paired-chain data limited detectable features. The study listed 150 to 200 TCR beta chains as associated with cytomegalovirus. Because counts were too low, about 18 rarely observed V segments, including chromosome 9 orphons, were excluded from the earlier analysis of 587 of the donors. In both the original and validation cohorts, the classifier was reported to diagnose cytomegalovirus status with high specificity and sensitivity. In a later analysis, most CMV-associated TCR beta chains were found to appear HLA-restricted, with HLA associations seemingly driven largely by CMV exposure. In a later genetic analysis, fewer N-insertions in productive TCRs were reported among donors in an Asian-associated ancestry cluster than the approximately 670-donor mean. In an earlier analysis of 587 of the donors, most TCR beta V segments were observed in productive rearrangements about 87% or about 30% of the time, broadly matching IMGT annotations. A further reported finding was that TCR beta sequences accurately predicted the HLA-A and HLA-B alleles for most subjects in the first cohort. Several of the top co-occurrence clusters appeared to be linked to parvovirus B19, influenza, CMV and Epstein-Barr virus, according to a later analysis. Linkage disequilibrium might explain the correlated functional status among segregating V segments, but an unknown experimental factor could not be ruled out. Because the 87-base-pair reads could not distinguish some IMGT-functional V segments, including TRBV6-2 and TRBV6-3, those segments were excluded. The authors suggested that the approach could potentially be generalized to other disease states and immunological phenotypes. The only immune exposure information available for the cohort was CMV serostatus.

CDR3 length: 13 amino acids, cysteine to phenylalanine. Only the CDR3 DNA stays, 39 bases, in frame from base 1. CDR1 and CDR2, looked up from the germline V gene, are MNHNS and SASEGT. V and J lose 6 bases and 4 bases, and a span of 12 bases separates them. Points on this clone: The target of this receptor is not known. Nothing much larger sits one base from this clone, and base qualities are not available.

The cohort comprised approximately 700 healthy bone marrow donors. At the time of sampling, every cohort member was nominally healthy, though immune exposures that went unrecorded were likely present. The donor was CMV seropositive and was included in the group of 270 or so seropositive cohort members. Each donor provided a peripheral blood sample, and peripheral blood mononuclear cells were used for TCR beta sequencing. The Qiagen DNeasy Blood Extraction Kit was used to extract genomic DNA from the blood cell samples. Library prep was done by the immunoSEQ multiplex PCR assay. For the multiplex PCR, a mixture combining 60 forward primers for TCR Vbeta segments and 13 reverse primers for TCR Jbeta segments was used. The CDR3 region of rearranged TCR beta genes was amplified from genomic DNA by a multiplex PCR assay. The amplified TCR beta libraries were sequenced on the Illumina HiSeq System as 87-base-pair reads. Concerning the study's data processing: A later analysis counted tens of millions of unique TCR beta chains across the 500 to 850 repertoires, and approximately 11 million of these chains were shared by at least two donors. A nearest-neighbor algorithm error-corrected the raw reads and collapsed the reads into unique sequences, merging closely related sequences to remove PCR and sequencing errors. Alignment of CDR3 sequences to IMGT reference sequences was used to assign V, D and J gene segments. For a sequence to be retained, a match of at least six nucleotides to both a V gene segment and a J gene segment was required. A rearrangement counted as productive if the CDR3 had no stop codons and remained in frame with V and J, and every other rearrangement counted as non-productive. CDR3 was defined according to IMGT convention as the region running from the second conserved V-encoded cysteine to the conserved J-encoded phenylalanine. Sequences without an unambiguous match to a single V gene segment were excluded from the earlier analysis of several hundred of the donors. An earlier analysis of about 600 of the donors called V segments functional above 56.7% productive rearrangements and segregating when the between-donor standard deviation exceeded 5%. A statistical classification framework was built to diagnose cytomegalovirus status from the catalog of TCR beta chain sequences. In a later analysis, V and J genes were assigned by comparing TCR nucleotide sequences against IMGT/GENE-DB human TR gene sequences. A later analysis assigned CDR3 sequences and most-parsimonious VDJ recombination scenarios with the TCRdist pipeline. In a later analysis, each TCR beta chain was defined by its CDR3 amino acid sequence together with its V-gene family, and reads without a unique V-gene family were excluded. In a later analysis, some 600 highly shared, low-generation-probability nucleotide sequences were removed to address suspected cross-contamination and a sequencing artifact. In a later analysis, a clonal expansion index was calculated for each public chain from normalized within-repertoire ranks of inferred template counts. A later analysis computed generation probabilities with a VDJ recombination model fitted to out-of-frame rearrangements, and checked the results against IGoR. In a later analysis, hypergeometric tests were used to score TCR-TCR, TCR-HLA and TCR-CMV co-occurrence, with a repertoire-size bias correction applied to TCR pairs. To estimate false discovery rates, a later analysis permuted the HLA or CMV assignments 20 times. In a later analysis, co-occurring TCRs were grouped with DBSCAN, and TCRdist sequence similarity was added when clustering was performed within HLA-allele-positive subsets. Repertoires with fewer than 30,000 or more than 120,000 public chains were left out of co-occurrence clustering, as were several repertoires with anomalous nucleotide sharing. The table was pulled from immuneACCESS by TCRdb, which kept in-frame rearrangements only. Such tables lose some clones; where checked, under half of the loss comes from unresolved V genes, and the rest has no known cause. That table gives V, J and clone size, and the DNA gave D and trimming. The sample table holds about 99,000 clones, of which around 79% were seen once. Roughly 5.9% of the sample lies in the top ten.

The receptor was isolated from a man aged 55 to 70 in good health and CMV-seropositive. Sequenced material: PBMCs. The rearrangement combines TRBV6-1 with TRBJ1-2, and the D gene may be TRBD1, 6 bases matching. In nucleotide form, the sequence is TGTGCCAGCAGGGACAGCGTTCGCTATGGCTACACCTTC. The translation is CASRDSVRYGYTF.